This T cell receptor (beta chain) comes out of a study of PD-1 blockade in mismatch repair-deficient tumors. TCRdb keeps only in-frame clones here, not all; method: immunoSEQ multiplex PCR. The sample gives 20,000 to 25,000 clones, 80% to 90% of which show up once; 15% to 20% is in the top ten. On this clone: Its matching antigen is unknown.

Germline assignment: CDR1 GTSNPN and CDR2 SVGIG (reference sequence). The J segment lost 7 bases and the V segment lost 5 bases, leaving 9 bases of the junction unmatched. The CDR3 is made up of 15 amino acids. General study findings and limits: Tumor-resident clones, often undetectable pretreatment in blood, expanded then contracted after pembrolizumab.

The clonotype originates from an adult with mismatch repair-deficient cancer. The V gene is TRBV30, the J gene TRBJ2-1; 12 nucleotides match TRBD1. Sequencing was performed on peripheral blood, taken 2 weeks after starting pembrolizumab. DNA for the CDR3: TGTGCCTGGGGCTTAGGGACAGGGGGCGAAAATGAGCAGTTCTTC. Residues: CAWGLGTGGENEQFF.